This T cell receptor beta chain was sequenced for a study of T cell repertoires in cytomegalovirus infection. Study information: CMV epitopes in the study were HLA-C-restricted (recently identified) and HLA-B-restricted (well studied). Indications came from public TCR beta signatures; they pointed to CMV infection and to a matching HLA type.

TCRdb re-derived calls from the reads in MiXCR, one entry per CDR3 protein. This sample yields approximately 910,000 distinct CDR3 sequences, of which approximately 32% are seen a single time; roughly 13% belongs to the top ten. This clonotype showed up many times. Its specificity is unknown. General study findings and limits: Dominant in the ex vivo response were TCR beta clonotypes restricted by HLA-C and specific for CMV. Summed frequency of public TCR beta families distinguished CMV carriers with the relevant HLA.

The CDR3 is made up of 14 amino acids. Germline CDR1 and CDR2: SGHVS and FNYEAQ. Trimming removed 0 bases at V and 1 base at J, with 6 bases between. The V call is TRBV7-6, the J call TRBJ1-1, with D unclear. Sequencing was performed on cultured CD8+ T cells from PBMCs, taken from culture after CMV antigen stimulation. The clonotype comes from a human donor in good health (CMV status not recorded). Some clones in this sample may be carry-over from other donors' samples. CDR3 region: CASSLAGGNTEAFF. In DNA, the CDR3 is TGTGCCAGCAGCTTAGCAGGAGGGAACACTGAAGCTTTCTTT.